This section outlines one T cell receptor beta chain sequence together with its context. The CDR3 consists of 14 residues. In germline, CDR1 is LNHNV, CDR2 YYDKDF (reference sequence). With V trimmed by 3 bases and J by 4 bases, 4 bases remained unmatched. It was considered stable Graves' hyperthyroidism when ophthalmopathy did not progress within 18 months. Exclusion of patients followed from uncontrolled infection, other autoimmune disease, pregnancy or lactation. The investigators amplified TCR beta CDR3 regions from RNA transcripts. An initial round of RT-PCR targeting the TCR CDR3 relied on the HTBI primer set. TCRdb ran MiXCR on the multiplex PCR reads and lists one entry per CDR3 protein. Altogether more than 600,000 distinct CDR3 sequences are present, about 17% being singletons, with the ten largest covering approximately 8.4%. The sample comes from a study of T cells in Graves' hyperthyroidism and ophthalmopathy.

Sequencing input: blood. This TCR was sampled from a man between 18 and 35 years old with Graves' hyperthyroidism. The chain is built from TRBV15 and TRBJ1-2; 8 positions agree with TRBD1. In DNA form, the CDR3 reads TGTGCCACCAGCAGCCACAGGGGGGCCTATGGCTACACCTTC. This encodes CATSSHRGAYGYTF.